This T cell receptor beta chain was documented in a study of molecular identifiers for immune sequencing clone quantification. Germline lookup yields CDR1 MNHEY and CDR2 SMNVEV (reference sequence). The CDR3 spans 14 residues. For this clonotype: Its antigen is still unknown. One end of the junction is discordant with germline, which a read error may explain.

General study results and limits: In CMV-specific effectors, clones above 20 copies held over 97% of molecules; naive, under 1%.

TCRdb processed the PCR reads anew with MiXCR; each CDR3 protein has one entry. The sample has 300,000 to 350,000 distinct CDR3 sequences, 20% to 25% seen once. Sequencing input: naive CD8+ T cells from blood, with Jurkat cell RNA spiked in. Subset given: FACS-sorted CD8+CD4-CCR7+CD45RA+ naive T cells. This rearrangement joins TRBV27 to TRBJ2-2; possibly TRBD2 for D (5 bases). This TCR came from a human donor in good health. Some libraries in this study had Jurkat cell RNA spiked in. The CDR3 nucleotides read TGTGCCAGCAGTGGTGGCACGAACACCGGGGAGCTGTCTTTT. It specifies CASSGGTNTGELSF.